A single sample is the source of the 6 T cell receptor beta chains below, sequenced in a study of blood T cell repertoires in COVID-19. Libraries were prepared by immunoSEQ multiplex PCR; TCRdb keeps only in-frame clonotypes and omits some of them. The table lists 300,000 or so clones, roughly nine tenths of them singletons. Sequenced input: peripheral blood. All receptors derive from a woman aged 25 to 45 with COVID-19, enrolled during active disease.

The chain recombines TRBV14 with TRBJ2-7, with D tentatively TRBD1 (7 bases). The CDR3 spans 14 residues. The germline gives CDR1 SGHDN, CDR2 FVKESK. The germline V and J ends were trimmed by 9 bases and 2 bases, with 17 bases remaining between them. The CDR3 sequence is CASGRAGGTYEQYF. The CDR3 DNA is TGTGCCAGTGGTAGGGCAGGGGGGACCTACGAGCAGTACTTC.

The rearrangement links TRBV7-2 to TRBJ2-7, with D maybe TRBD1 (6 bases). CDR1 is SGHTA, CDR2 FQGNSA, per germline. The CDR3 extends over 14 amino acids. V lost 1 base, J lost 4 bases, and 11 bases lay in between. CDR3 nucleotides: TGTGCCAGCAGCTTAGAGCAGGGGAGATACGAGCAGTACTTC. It specifies CASSLEQGRYEQYF.

This rearrangement joins TRBV19 to TRBJ2-1; 10 positions match TRBD2. V lost 7 bases, J lost 4 bases, and 4 bases stayed unmatched. Per the germline V gene, CDR1 is LNHDA and CDR2 is SQIVND (reference sequence). The CDR3 runs to 14 residues. The DNA of the CDR3 is TGTGCCAGTACCAGGACTAGCGGTTACAATGAGCAGTTCTTC. It specifies CASTRTSGYNEQFF.

Only a few counts were recorded for this clone. The chain employs TRBV6-5 and TRBJ2-3, with a possible D match to TRBD2 (6 bases). This CDR3 region has 14 residues. CDR1 and CDR2 (germline): MNHEY, SVGAGI. The V end was cut by 6 bases, the J end by 0 bases, with 10 bases between. The CDR3 region is CASRASVSTDTQYF. The CDR3 DNA is TGTGCCAGCAGGGCTAGCGTTAGCACAGATACGCAGTATTTT.

This chain uses TRBV11-2 with TRBJ1-2; 7 bases are shared with TRBD1. Germline CDR1 and CDR2: SGHAT and FQNNGV. The CDR3 has 18 amino acids. V gave up 1 base and J gave up 6 bases; unmatched junction bases: 17. The DNA for the CDR3 is TGTGCCAGCAGCTTAGTACCCCGACAGGGATTGCGCGACGATGGCTACACCTTC. Protein product: CASSLVPRQGLRDDGYTF.

The CDR3 nucleotides are TGTGCCAGCAGCTTAGTTCTTGAGCCTGAAGCTTTCTTT. Translation: CASSLVLEPEAFF. This chain uses TRBV7-8 with TRBJ1-1; D not resolved. The CDR3 runs to 13 residues. The V end lost 1 base, the J end lost 6 bases, and 9 bases lay between the germline ends. Germline loops: CDR1 SGHVS, CDR2 FQNEAQ.